This is a list of T cell receptor beta chains from one sample in a study of T cells after yellow fever vaccination. MiXCR, applied by TCRdb to the 5' RACE reads, yields one record per CDR3 protein. The repertoire holds hundreds of thousands of distinct CDR3 sequences, less than 15% seen once, with roughly 13% in the top ten. Specimen: PBMCs, collected on the day of the yellow fever booster vaccination. The receptors stem from a man aged 25-40 years who received the YFV17D yellow fever vaccine. Each CDR3 is given with its conserved first and last residue. D genes are given only for firm matches. Clone size is stated in some rows and not others, as once, few, many or a class when expanded.

length: 16
V: TRBV7-2
J: TRBJ2-1
D: -
size: few
CDR3: CASSFLLALTNNEQFF
DNA: TGTGCCAGCAGCTTTCTGCTAGCCCTAACGAACAATGAGCAGTTCTTC

length: 15
V: TRBV3-1
J: TRBJ2-7
D: -
size: few
CDR3: CASSLWSQGPYEQYF
DNA: TGTGCCAGCAGCCTCTGGTCACAGGGCCCCTACGAGCAGTACTTC

length: 16
V: TRBV4-2
J: TRBJ2-3
D: -
size: -
CDR3: CASSQVGRSSTDTQYF
DNA: TGTGCCAGCAGCCAAGTGGGGCGATCTAGCACAGATACGCAGTATTTT

length: 14
V: TRBV11-1
J: TRBJ2-7
D: -
size: many
CDR3: CASSHGPRGGEQYF
DNA: TGTGCCAGCAGCCACGGGCCTCGAGGTGGCGAGCAGTACTTC

length: 14
V: TRBV7-9
J: TRBJ2-1
D: TRBD2
size: -
CDR3: CASSSVAGGHEQFF
DNA: TGTGCCAGCAGCTCGGTCGCGGGAGGCCATGAGCAGTTCTTC

length: 15
V: TRBV3-1
J: TRBJ2-3
D: TRBD2
size: -
CDR3: CASSQGGSSRDTQYF
DNA: TGTGCCAGCAGCCAGGGCGGGAGTTCCAGAGATACGCAGTATTTT

length: 14
V: TRBV28
J: TRBJ2-7
D: TRBD2
size: -
CDR3: CASSLTSGSAEQYF
DNA: TGTGCCAGCAGTCTGACTAGCGGGAGCGCCGAGCAGTACTTC

length: 12
V: TRBV30
J: TRBJ2-3
D: -
size: few
CDR3: CAWSGSTDTQYF
DNA: TGTGCCTGGAGCGGCAGCACAGATACGCAGTATTTT

length: 14
V: TRBV7-2
J: TRBJ2-1
D: -
size: many
CDR3: CASSLGAGSFEQFF
DNA: TGTGCCAGCAGCTTGGGAGCAGGGTCGTTCGAGCAGTTCTTC

length: 12
V: TRBV27
J: TRBJ2-2
D: -
size: few
CDR3: CATVGRSGELFF
DNA: TGTGCCACCGTTGGGAGGTCCGGGGAGCTGTTTTTT

length: 13
V: TRBV20-1
J: TRBJ2-5
D: TRBD1
size: -
CDR3: CSAENRGVETQYF
DNA: TGCAGTGCTGAGAACAGGGGGGTGGAGACCCAGTACTTC

length: 14
V: TRBV20-1
J: TRBJ2-7
D: TRBD2
size: -
CDR3: CSARSSGRHYEQYF
DNA: TGCAGTGCTAGGAGTAGCGGGAGGCACTACGAGCAGTACTTC

length: 15
V: TRBV7-2
J: TRBJ2-1
D: TRBD1
size: -
CDR3: CASSLSAGGEGEQFF
DNA: TGTGCCAGCAGCCTTTCGGCAGGGGGCGAGGGTGAGCAGTTCTTC

length: 17
V: TRBV30
J: TRBJ2-2
D: TRBD2
size: -
CDR3: CAWSVIKAGGRTGELFF
DNA: TGTGCCTGGAGTGTAATTAAGGCGGGAGGCCGCACCGGGGAGCTGTTTTTT

length: 16
V: TRBV20-1
J: TRBJ2-4
D: TRBD2
size: many
CDR3: CSARAGLAGQWDIQYF
DNA: TGCAGTGCTAGAGCAGGACTAGCGGGCCAGTGGGACATTCAGTACTTC

length: 15
V: TRBV6-1
J: TRBJ2-3
D: TRBD2
size: -
CDR3: CASRSLSGRTDTQYF
DNA: TGTGCCAGCAGAAGCCTTAGCGGGAGGACAGATACGCAGTATTTT

length: 14
V: TRBV5-1
J: TRBJ1-2
D: -
size: -
CDR3: CASWSGTAIYGYTF
DNA: TGCGCCAGCTGGAGTGGGACGGCAATCTATGGCTACACCTTC

length: 14
V: TRBV27
J: TRBJ2-7
D: TRBD2
size: few
CDR3: CASSLHGRVHEQYF
DNA: TGTGCCAGCAGTTTACACGGGAGGGTCCACGAGCAGTACTTC

length: 16
V: TRBV7-2
J: TRBJ2-1
D: -
size: few
CDR3: CASSTWGEDGMYEQFF
DNA: TGTGCCAGCAGCACCTGGGGGGAGGACGGTATGTATGAGCAGTTCTTC

length: 13
V: TRBV30
J: TRBJ2-6
D: -
size: -
CDR3: CAWRVYGANVLTF
DNA: TGTGCCTGGAGGGTATATGGGGCCAACGTCCTGACTTTC

length: 12
V: TRBV29-1
J: TRBJ1-1
D: -
size: many
CDR3: CSVQNPTSEAFF
DNA: TGCAGCGTCCAAAACCCAACAAGTGAAGCTTTCTTT

length: 13
V: TRBV6-5
J: TRBJ2-7
D: TRBD2
size: -
CDR3: CASSYGQSGGEYF
DNA: TGTGCCAGCAGTTATGGACAGTCGGGAGGGGAGTACTTC

length: 16
V: TRBV5-1
J: TRBJ1-1
D: -
size: few
CDR3: CASSFTGGNMNTEAFF
DNA: TGCGCCAGCAGCTTCACGGGGGGCAACATGAACACTGAAGCTTTCTTT

length: 14
V: TRBV15
J: TRBJ2-2
D: -
size: -
CDR3: CATSREGSPGELFF
DNA: TGTGCCACCAGCAGAGAAGGTTCCCCCGGGGAGCTGTTTTTT

length: 13
V: TRBV5-8
J: TRBJ1-2
D: -
size: -
CDR3: CASSLVGYYGYTF
DNA: TGTGCCAGCAGCTTGGTCGGTTATTATGGCTACACCTTC

length: 16
V: TRBV14
J: TRBJ2-3
D: TRBD1
size: -
CDR3: CATSSRGQRSPDTQYF
DNA: TGTGCTACAAGCAGCCGGGGACAGCGCAGCCCAGATACGCAGTATTTT

length: 13
V: TRBV6-1
J: TRBJ1-3
D: -
size: few
CDR3: CASRDPVGNTIYF
DNA: TGTGCCAGCAGGGACCCGGTTGGAAACACCATATATTTT

length: 16
V: TRBV5-1
J: TRBJ2-7
D: -
size: -
CDR3: CAIGWGAKTATREQYF
DNA: TGCGCCATAGGATGGGGAGCGAAGACAGCCACTCGTGAGCAGTACTTC

length: 12
V: TRBV7-9
J: TRBJ1-2
D: -
size: few
CDR3: CASSQLLEGYTF
DNA: TGTGCCAGCAGCCAACTCTTGGAAGGCTACACCTTC

length: 11
V: TRBV29-1
J: TRBJ1-1
D: -
size: -
CDR3: CSVVFLGEAFF
DNA: TGCAGCGTTGTCTTTCTCGGAGAAGCTTTCTTT